Shown below are 7 T cell receptor beta chains from a single sample sequenced in a study of T-cell reconstitution after alpha-beta-depleted transplantation in children. As it was prepared, the TCRbeta library received unique molecular identifiers. Via MiXCR, TCRdb re-called the PCR reads, giving one row per CDR3 protein. There are some 460,000 distinct CDR3 sequences in the sample; under 20% occur only once, and 25% to 30% lies in the top ten. The sequences come from PBMCs, mostly from graft donor cells, collected 360 days after TCRalphabeta/CD19-depleted stem cell transplant. These receptors came from a boy under two years old who had a stem cell transplant for Wiskott-Aldrich syndrome, so the T cells may come from the graft donor.

The gene calls are TRBV6-5 and TRBJ2-1; either TRBD1 or TRBD2 may supply D (5 bases each). V lost 1 base and J 2 bases, leaving 9 bases between the germline ends. There are 15 residues in the CDR3. From germline, CDR1 is MNHEY and CDR2 SVGAGI. CDR3 coding DNA: TGTGCCAGCAGTTACTGGGACCCCGCCTACAATGAGCAGTTCTTC. Translated, it gives CASSYWDPAYNEQFF.

This chain connects TRBV11-2 to TRBJ2-5, with D maybe TRBD1 (6 bases). The CDR3 spans 17 residues. The germline V and J ends were trimmed by 1 base and 1 base, with 16 bases remaining between them. CDR1 SGHAT and CDR2 FQNNGV come from the germline V gene. The CDR3 DNA sequence: TGTGCCAGCAGCTTAGTGCAGGGGTTTTATCCCCAAGAGACCCAGTACTTC. It translates to CASSLVQGFYPQETQYF.

This chain joins TRBV5-1 and TRBJ2-7; D remains unclear. The V gene lost 2 bases and the J gene lost 7 bases, with 10 bases spanning the gap. This CDR3 region has 12 residues. Germline lookup yields CDR1 SGHRS and CDR2 YFSETQ. The CDR3 sequence is CASSLTSAEQYF. Here the CDR3 DNA reads TGCGCCAGCAGCTTAACCAGCGCGGAGCAGTACTTC.

This clonotype was recorded a few times. The chain combines TRBV28 with TRBJ2-3; D gene uncertain. CDR1 is MDHEN and CDR2 is SYDVKM in the germline V gene. This CDR3 region has 16 residues. Trimming took off 5 bases at V and 2 bases at J, with 17 bases between the two ends. CDR3: CASSTEWAGDTDTQYF. CDR3 bases: TGTGCCAGCAGTACAGAGTGGGCAGGAGACACAGATACGCAGTATTTT.

V is TRBV18 and J is TRBJ2-7, with D uncertain. The V and J ends lost 4 bases and 6 bases respectively, with 19 bases between them. The CDR3 spans 15 residues. The germline V gene encodes CDR1 KGHSH and CDR2 LQKENI. The CDR3 DNA reads TGTGCCAGCTCACAAAACACGAAGAGTTTTGGCGAGCAGTACTTC. Translated: CASSQNTKSFGEQYF.

This clonotype was observed a handful of times. V gene TRBV12-3 or TRBV12-4 combines with J gene TRBJ2-2, with D perhaps matching TRBD1 (6 bases). Trimming stripped 5 bases from V and 2 bases from J, with 12 bases between. The CDR3 spans 15 residues. CDR3 in DNA: TGTGCCAGCAGTCACGGGACACCAAACACCGGGGAGCTGTTTTTT. Its protein is CASSHGTPNTGELFF.

This clonotype was counted only a few times. V and J are TRBV2 and TRBJ2-1, with 11 bases matching TRBD2. Unmatched junction bases numbered 10, after V lost 9 bases and J lost 6 bases. Germline V gene lookup returns CDR1 SNHLY and CDR2 FYNNEI. The CDR3 extends over 15 amino acids. CDR3 amino acids: CARRLTSGMFNEQFF. The CDR3 DNA reads as TGTGCCAGACGGCTGACTAGCGGGATGTTCAATGAGCAGTTCTTC.